This entry features one TCR beta chain sequence. Its cognate antigen has yet to be identified. Per-base qualities were not stored, and no clone one base away is much larger. The record originates from a study of blood T cells in healthy people across ages (dated by TCRdb to 2013 to 2016). Study-level background: In model experiments, template switching captured roughly one uniquely barcoded TCR beta cDNA molecule for every two T cells. To avoid experimental bias, donors of different ages were randomly spread across the sequencing lanes. The study measured age-related changes in TCR beta repertoire diversity using deep sequencing normalized with unique cDNA molecular identifiers. Two additional independent replicas of 1 million unique cDNA reads from the same blood draw were analyzed for two donors (one aged 18 to 30 and one aged 80 or older). The donors were split into four age groups: young (average 16 years), middle-aged (39), aged (more than 60) and long-lived (over 80). What the research found in general, with its limitations: Total diversity estimates from one million sequenced T cells were considered lower bounds and underestimates. The CMV infection status of donors was not known, potentially confounding age-related changes in expanded clonotypes. The percentage of naive T cells measured by flow cytometry correlated strongly with observed TCR beta diversity. Conclusive comparison of naive and antigen-experienced compartments was prevented by the profiling of bulk unsorted PBMCs. Observed TCR beta diversity per million T cells fell roughly linearly with age, and a significant reduction was already apparent by age approximately 40. Compared with the aged group, the long-lived group had more naive CD4+ T cells, fewer expanded clones and increased TCR diversity, a pattern suggesting age selection.

Measured from the cysteine to the phenylalanine, the CDR3 is 15 residues long. This entry keeps only the CDR3 DNA: 45 bases, framed from base 1. The germline V gene (reference sequence) gives CDR1 as DFQATT and CDR2 as SNEGSKA. At the junction V is shortened by 3 bases and J by 4 bases, with 18 bases in between. Donors were approximately 42 systemically healthy Caucasian individuals from Russia aged roughly 6 to 100 years. Each donor gave ten milliliters of peripheral blood, drawn into EDTA-treated Vacutainer tubes. Ficoll-Paque density-gradient centrifugation was used to isolate PBMCs, with at least 6 million per sample. Total RNA, at least 6 micrograms per sample, was extracted from PBMCs with Trizol reagent. For every donor, flow cytometry on a PBMC aliquot measured the percentage of naive CD45RAhigh/CD27high T cells. Libraries were built with 5' RACE. Sequenced on an Illumina HiSeq 2500. A second PCR of roughly 6 to 11 cycles was run with a J-beta primer mix and a sample-barcoded 5' primer. A template-switch 5' adaptor carrying 12 random nucleotides introduced a unique molecular identifier onto each TCR beta cDNA molecule. At least 2.5 million CDR3-containing paired-end reads were obtained from each sample. First-strand cDNA synthesis was performed from all RNA using the Mint cDNA synthesis kit, with priming by a TRBC-specific oligonucleotide. Following uracil-DNA glycosylase treatment, all cDNA underwent a first 18-cycle PCR with the universal primers M1SS and BC2_uni_R. Per the source publication's procedure: For normalization, 1 million high-quality reads were randomly selected from each sample, with every read carrying a distinct molecular identifier. Instead of being binned into consensus sequences, reads that shared molecular identifiers were thrown out. CDR3 identification, clonotype clustering and error correction used MiTCR with a Q25 quality threshold and the strictest error-elimination algorithm. Lower-bound total TCR beta diversity was estimated with a nonparametric unseen species model using Euler transformation. The raw public data were reprocessed by TCRdb itself: fastp quality trimming at Q25, MiXCR clonotype calling, in-frame beta chains only. Every CDR3 protein is listed once, alongside the most common genes and DNA of its rows. These V and J calls derive from TCRdb rather than the authors' analysis. For this sample there are hundreds of thousands of distinct CDR3 sequences; about 61% appear just once. Under 30% of the sample is in the top ten clones.

The V gene is TRBV20-1 and the J gene is TRBJ2-5; TRBD2 is possibly the D segment (5 matching bases). The clonotype originates from a man aged 40-55 years in good health. The sample comprised blood. The CDR3 region: CSASVGMNRAETQYF. The sequence in DNA is TGCAGTGCTAGCGTCGGGATGAATAGGGCAGAGACCCAGTACTTC.